This T cell receptor beta chain was found in a study of technical replicates of blood from several donors. Sequencing used immunoSEQ multiplex PCR; TCRdb keeps in-frame clones, though not all of them. The sample shows roughly 68,000 clones, 90% to 95% of them seen only once. This sequence was found in a human donor in good health. Some clones in this sample may be carry-over from other donors' samples. The source material was PBMCs.

The CDR3 sequence: CASSSGPRGEQFF. In DNA, the CDR3 is TGTGCCAGCAGCTCCGGGCCCCGGGGGGAGCAGTTCTTC. The V gene is TRBV7-7, the J gene TRBJ2-1; D possibly corresponds to TRBD2 (6 bases). CDR1 SSHAT and CDR2 FNYEAQ come from the germline V gene (reference sequence). V was trimmed by 4 bases and J by 10 bases, leaving 14 bases between them. This CDR3 contains 13 residues.